Included here is one T cell receptor (beta chain) sequence, with context. This sample is drawn from a study of blood T cell repertoires in COVID-19. As for the study in general: Material from acute and convalescent COVID-19 was sourced from the United States, Italy and Spain. T cells, B-cell-depleted T cells, or PBMCs provided the cDNA or gDNA that served as material.

Original methodology: Scientists estimated how many nucleated cells there were by amplifying reference gene primers. The repertoire was sequenced with immunoSEQ multiplex PCR; TCRdb's copy has only in-frame clones and lacks some. D and trimming come from the DNA, and the V and J calls and clone size come from that table. The sample carries about 270,000 clones, approximately 80% recorded once. The CDR3 covers 15 residues. This TCR came from a woman aged 60-75 years with active or convalescent COVID-19. Sequencing was carried out using peripheral blood. V usage is TRBV21-1 and J usage is TRBJ2-2; the table gives TRBD1 as D, unverified against the DNA. TRBV21-1 is deemed a pseudogene. The CDR3 reads CASSPLTGATGELFF. CDR3 DNA: TGTGCCAGCAGCCCCTTGACAGGGGCCACCGGGGAGCTGTTTTTT.